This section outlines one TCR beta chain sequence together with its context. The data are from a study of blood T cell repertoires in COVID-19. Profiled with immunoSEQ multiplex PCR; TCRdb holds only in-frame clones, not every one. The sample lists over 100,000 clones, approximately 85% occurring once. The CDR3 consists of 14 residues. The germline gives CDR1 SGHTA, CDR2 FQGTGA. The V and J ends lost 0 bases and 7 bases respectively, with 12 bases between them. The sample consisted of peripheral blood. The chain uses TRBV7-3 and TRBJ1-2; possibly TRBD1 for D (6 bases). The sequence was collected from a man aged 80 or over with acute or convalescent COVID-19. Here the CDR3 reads CASSLTGGAAGYTF. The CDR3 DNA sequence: TGTGCCAGCAGCTTAACTGGGGGGGCGGCTGGCTACACCTTC. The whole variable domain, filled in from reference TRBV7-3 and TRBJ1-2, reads GAGVSQTPSNKVTEKGKYVELRCDPISGHTALYWYRQSLGQGPEFLIYFQGTGAADDSGLPNDRFFAVRPEGSVSTLKIQRTERGDSAVYLCASSLTGGAAGYTFGSGTRLTVV.